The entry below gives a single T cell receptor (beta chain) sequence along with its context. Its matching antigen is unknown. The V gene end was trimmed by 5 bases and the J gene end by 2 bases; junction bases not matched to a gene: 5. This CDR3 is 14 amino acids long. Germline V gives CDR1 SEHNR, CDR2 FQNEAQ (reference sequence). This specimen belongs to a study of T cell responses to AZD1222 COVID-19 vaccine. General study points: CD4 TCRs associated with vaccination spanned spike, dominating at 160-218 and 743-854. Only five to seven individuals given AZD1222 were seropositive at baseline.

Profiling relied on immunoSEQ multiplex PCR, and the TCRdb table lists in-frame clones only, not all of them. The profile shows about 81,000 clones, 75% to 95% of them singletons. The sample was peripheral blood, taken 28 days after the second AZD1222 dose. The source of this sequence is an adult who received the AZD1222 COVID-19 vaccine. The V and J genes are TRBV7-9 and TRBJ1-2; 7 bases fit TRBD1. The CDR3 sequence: CASSHGQDNYGYTF. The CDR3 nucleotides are TGTGCCAGCAGCCATGGACAGGACAACTATGGCTACACCTTC. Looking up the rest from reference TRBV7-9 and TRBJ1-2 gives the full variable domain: DTGVSQNPRHKITKRGQNVTFRCDPISEHNRLYWYRQTLGQGPEFLTYFQNEAQLEKSRLLSDRFSAERPKGSFSTLEIQRTEQGDSAMYLCASSHGQDNYGYTFGSGTRLTVV.